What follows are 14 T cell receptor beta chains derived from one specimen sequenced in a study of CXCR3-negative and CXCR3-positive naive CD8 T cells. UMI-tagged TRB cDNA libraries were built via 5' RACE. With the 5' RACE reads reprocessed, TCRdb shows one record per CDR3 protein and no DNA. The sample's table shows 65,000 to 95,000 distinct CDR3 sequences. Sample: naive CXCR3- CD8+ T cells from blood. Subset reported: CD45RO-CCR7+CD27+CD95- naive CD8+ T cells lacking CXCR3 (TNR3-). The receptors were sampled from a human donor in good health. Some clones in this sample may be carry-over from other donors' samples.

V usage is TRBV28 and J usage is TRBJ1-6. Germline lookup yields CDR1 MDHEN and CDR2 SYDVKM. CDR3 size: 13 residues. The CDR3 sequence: CASSLLSDSPLHF.

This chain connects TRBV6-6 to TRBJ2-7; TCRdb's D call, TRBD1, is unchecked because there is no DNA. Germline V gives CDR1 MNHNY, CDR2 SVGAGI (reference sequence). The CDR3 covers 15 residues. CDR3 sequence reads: CASSEQPGQGYEQYF.

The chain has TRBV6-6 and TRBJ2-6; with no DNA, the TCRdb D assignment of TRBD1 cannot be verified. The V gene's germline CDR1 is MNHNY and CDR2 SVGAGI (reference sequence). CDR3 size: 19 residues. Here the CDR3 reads CASSRGTEILSSGANVLTF.

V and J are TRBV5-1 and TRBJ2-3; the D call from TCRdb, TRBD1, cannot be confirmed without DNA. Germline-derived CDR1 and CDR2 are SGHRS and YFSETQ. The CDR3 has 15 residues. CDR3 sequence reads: CASSLFLRGTDTQYF. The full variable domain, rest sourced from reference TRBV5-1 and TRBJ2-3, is KAGVTQTPRYLIKTRGQQVTLSCSPISGHRSVSWYQQTPGQGLQFLFEYFSETQRNKGNFPGRFSGRQFSNSRSEMNVSTLELGDSALYLCASSLFLRGTDTQYFGPGTRLTVL.

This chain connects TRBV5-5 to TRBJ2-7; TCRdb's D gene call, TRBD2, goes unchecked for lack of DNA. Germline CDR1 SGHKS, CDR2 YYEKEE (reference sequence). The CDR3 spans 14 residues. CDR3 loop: CASSPQARFYEQYF.

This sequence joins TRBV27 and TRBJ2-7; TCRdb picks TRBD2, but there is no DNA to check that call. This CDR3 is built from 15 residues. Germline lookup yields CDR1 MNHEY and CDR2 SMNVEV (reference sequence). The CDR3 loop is CASSLIASGAYEQYF.

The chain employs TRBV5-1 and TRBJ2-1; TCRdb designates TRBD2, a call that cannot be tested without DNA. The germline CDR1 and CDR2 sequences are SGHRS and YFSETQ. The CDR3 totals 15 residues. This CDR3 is CASSVTSGGYNEQFF.

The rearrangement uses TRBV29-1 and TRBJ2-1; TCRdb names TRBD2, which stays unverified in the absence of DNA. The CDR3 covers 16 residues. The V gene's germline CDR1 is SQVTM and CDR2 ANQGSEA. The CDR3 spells CSVPPPWGLAGNEQFF.

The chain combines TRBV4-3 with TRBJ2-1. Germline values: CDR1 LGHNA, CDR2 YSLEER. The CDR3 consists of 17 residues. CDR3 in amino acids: CASSQDLTAGSYNEQFF.

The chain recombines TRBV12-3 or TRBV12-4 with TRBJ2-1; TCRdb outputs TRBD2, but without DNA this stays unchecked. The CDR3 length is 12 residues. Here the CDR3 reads CASLTSEGEQFF.

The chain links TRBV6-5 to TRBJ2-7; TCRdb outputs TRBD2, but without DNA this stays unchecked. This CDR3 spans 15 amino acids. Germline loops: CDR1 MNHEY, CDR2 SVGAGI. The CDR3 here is CASTVGVGSGYEQYF.

CDR3: CASSDLGHEQFF. The rearrangement uses TRBV6-4 and TRBJ2-1. The CDR3 has 12 residues. Germline V gene lookup returns CDR1 MRHNA and CDR2 SNTAGT.

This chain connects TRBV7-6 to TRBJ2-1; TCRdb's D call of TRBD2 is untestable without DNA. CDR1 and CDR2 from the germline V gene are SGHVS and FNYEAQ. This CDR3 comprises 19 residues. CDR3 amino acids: CASSGEAGTSGNYYNEQFF.

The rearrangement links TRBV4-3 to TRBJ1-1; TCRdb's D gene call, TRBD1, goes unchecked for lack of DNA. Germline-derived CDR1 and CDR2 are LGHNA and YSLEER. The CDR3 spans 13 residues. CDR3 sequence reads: CASGYRANTEAFF.